This T cell receptor (beta chain) was recorded in a study of blood T cells in healthy people across ages. Overall study findings and caveats: A conclusive naive versus antigen-experienced comparison was prevented by the unsorted PBMCs.

CDR1 and CDR2 (germline): ENHRY, SYGVKD. This CDR3 is built from 16 residues. V shed 7 bases, J shed 3 bases, and the junction held 14 bases outside the gene matches. Each donor's blood draw was roughly 10 milliliters of peripheral blood. Primed by a sample-barcoded 5' primer and a J-beta primer mix, a second PCR proceeded for about 6 to 11 cycles. Carrying 12 random nucleotides, a template-switch adaptor labeled each individual cDNA molecule. TCRdb redid the calling of the 5' RACE reads with MiXCR, one entry per CDR3 protein. The table records 2 million or so distinct CDR3 sequences, around 48% of them present only once. Comments on this clonotype: The antigen remains unidentified.

The TCR sequence derives from a woman aged 35 to 49 in good health. The chain has TRBV10-3 and TRBJ1-2; 7 bases align to TRBD1. The source material was blood. Here the CDR3 DNA reads TGTGCCATCACCAGAGGGTATAGAGGGGGCGACTATGGCTACACCTTC. Protein: CAITRGYRGGDYGYTF.